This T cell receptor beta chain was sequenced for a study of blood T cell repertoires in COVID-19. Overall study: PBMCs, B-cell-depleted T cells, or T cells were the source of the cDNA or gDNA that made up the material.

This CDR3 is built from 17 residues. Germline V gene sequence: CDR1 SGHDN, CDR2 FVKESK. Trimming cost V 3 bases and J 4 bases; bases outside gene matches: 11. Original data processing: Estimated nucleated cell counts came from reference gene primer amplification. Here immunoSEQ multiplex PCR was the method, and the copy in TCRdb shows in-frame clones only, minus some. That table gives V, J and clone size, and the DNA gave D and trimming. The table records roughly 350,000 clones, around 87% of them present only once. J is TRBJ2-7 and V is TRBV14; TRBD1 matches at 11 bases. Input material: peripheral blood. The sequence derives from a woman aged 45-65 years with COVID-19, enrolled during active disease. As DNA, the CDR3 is TGTGCCAGCAGCCATTCGCTCGGGACAGGGGGTGGATACGAGCAGTACTTC. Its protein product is CASSHSLGTGGGYEQYF.